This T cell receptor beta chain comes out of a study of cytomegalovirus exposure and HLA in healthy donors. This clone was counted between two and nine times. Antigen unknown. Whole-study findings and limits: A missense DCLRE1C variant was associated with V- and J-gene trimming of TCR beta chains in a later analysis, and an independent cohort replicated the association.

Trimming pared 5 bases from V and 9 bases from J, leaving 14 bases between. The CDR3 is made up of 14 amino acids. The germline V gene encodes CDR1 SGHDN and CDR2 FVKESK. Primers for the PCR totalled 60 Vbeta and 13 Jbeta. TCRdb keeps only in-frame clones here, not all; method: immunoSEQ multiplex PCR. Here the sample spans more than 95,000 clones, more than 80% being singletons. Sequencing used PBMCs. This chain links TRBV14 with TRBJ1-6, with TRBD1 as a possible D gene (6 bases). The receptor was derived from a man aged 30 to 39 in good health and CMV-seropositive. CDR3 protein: CASSFNARGSPLHF. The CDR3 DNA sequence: TGTGCCAGCAGCTTTAACGCCAGGGGTTCACCCCTCCACTTT.